A single sample gave rise to the 11 T cell receptor beta chains below, sequenced in a study of blood T cell repertoires in COVID-19. TCRdb's table, derived via immunoSEQ multiplex PCR, lists solely in-frame clones and lacks some. The profile covers 90,000 to 150,000 clones, with 79% appearing a single time and about 4% taken by the ten largest. The sample taken for sequencing was peripheral blood. The origin of the receptors is a woman aged 80 or over with acute or convalescent COVID-19.

The chain links TRBV11-2 to TRBJ2-7; a possible D gene is TRBD1 (5 bases). This CDR3 has 14 residues. The V gene's germline CDR1 is SGHAT and CDR2 FQNNGV. The V and J ends lost 9 bases and 1 base respectively, with 16 bases between them. The CDR3, as DNA: TGTGCCAGTAACGACAGATCTCTTTCCTACGAGCAGTACTTC. Its protein product is CASNDRSLSYEQYF. The full variable domain, rest sourced from reference TRBV11-2 and TRBJ2-7, is EAGVAQSPRYKIIEKRQSVAFWCNPISGHATLYWYQQILGQGPKLLIQFQNNGVVDDSQLPKDRFSAERLKGVDSTLKIQPAKLEDSAVYLCASNDRSLSYEQYFGPGTRLTVT.

This clone was recorded only once. The genes are TRBV19 and TRBJ2-3; TRBD1 is a possible D gene (7 bases). The ends were cut back, 4 bases at V and 3 bases at J, with 17 bases in the middle. The CDR3 runs 16 residues. Germline CDR1 reads LNHDA; CDR2 reads SQIVND (reference sequence). The CDR3 coding sequence is TGTGCCAGTAGTACAACACACAGGGGAGGTACAGATACGCAGTATTTT. Translation: CASSTTHRGGTDTQYF.

The CDR3 DNA sequence: TGTGCCAGCAGTTATGAAGGACAGCCCAATCAGCCCCAGCATTTT. Protein: CASSYEGQPNQPQHF. The rearrangement joins TRBV6-6 to TRBJ1-5; D is perhaps TRBD1 (6 bases). CDR1 is MNHNY, CDR2 SVGAGI, per germline (reference sequence). The germline V and J ends were trimmed by 3 bases and 3 bases, with 12 bases remaining between them. CDR3 length: 15 amino acids.

This clone has only one observation. J is TRBJ2-2 and V is TRBV5-4; 8 bases line up with TRBD1. The germline gives CDR1 SGHNT, CDR2 YYREEE (reference sequence). The CDR3 contains 16 residues. The V gene end was trimmed by 4 bases and the J gene end by 4 bases; junction bases not matched to a gene: 9. This CDR3 reads CASSKGQGTLTGELFF. The CDR3, as DNA: TGTGCCAGCAGCAAAGGACAGGGAACCCTCACCGGGGAGCTGTTTTTT.

The gene calls are TRBV5-5 and TRBJ1-2; D perhaps matches TRBD1 (6 bases). This CDR3 is built from 16 residues. CDR1 and CDR2 from the germline V gene are SGHKS and YYEKEE (reference sequence). V lost 4 bases to trimming and J lost 4 bases, with 20 bases between them. CDR3 in amino acids: CASSLRQAGVSYGYTF. The CDR3 DNA sequence: TGTGCCAGCAGCCTCAGACAGGCAGGTGTAAGCTATGGCTACACCTTC. Full variable domain (outside the CDR3, taken from reference TRBV5-5 and TRBJ1-2): DAGVTQSPTHLIKTRGQQVTLRCSPISGHKSVSWYQQVLGQGPQFIFQYYEKEERGRGNFPDRFSARQFPNYSSELNVNALLLGDSALYLCASSLRQAGVSYGYTFGSGTRLTVV.

This rearrangement joins TRBV4-2 to TRBJ1-4; maybe TRBD1 (6 bases). Germline V lookup: CDR1 LGHNA, CDR2 YNFKEQ. Between the trimmed V and J ends, which lost 1 base and 7 bases, there was a span of 16 bases. The CDR3 sequence is 16 residues long. The CDR3 DNA follows: TGTGCCAGCAGCCAAGGTCGAGGACAGTCAACTGAAAAACTGTTTTTT. Amino acids: CASSQGRGQSTEKLFF.

V gene TRBV18 combines with J gene TRBJ1-4, with D perhaps TRBD1 (6 bases). V was shortened by 0 bases and J by 8 bases, with 10 bases between the two germline ends. The CDR3 loop spans 14 amino acids. Germline-derived CDR1 and CDR2 are KGHSH and LQKENI. This CDR3 is CASSPPEGEEKLFF. In DNA form, the CDR3 reads TGTGCCAGCTCACCACCTGAGGGGGAAGAAAAACTGTTTTTT.

The CDR3 is CATQQPGLAEETQYF. As DNA, the CDR3 is TGTGCCACCCAACAACCGGGACTAGCGGAAGAGACCCAGTACTTC. The chain recombines TRBV10-3 with TRBJ2-5; TRBD2 aligns across 11 bases. V shed 10 bases, J shed 3 bases, and the junction held 10 bases outside the gene matches. Per germline, CDR1 ENHRY and CDR2 SYGVKD. The CDR3 loop spans 15 amino acids.

This clone has only a few counts. This sample includes further DNA sequences coding for the same CDR3. The V and J genes are TRBV5-1 and TRBJ2-7; tentatively, D is TRBD2 (7 bases). Germline V gene data show CDR1 as SGHRS and CDR2 as YFSETQ. Between the trimmed V and J ends, which lost 2 bases and 3 bases, there was a span of 9 bases. CDR3 length equals 13 residues. The CDR3 coding sequence is TGCGCCAGCAGCTTAAGGGGGGGCTACGAGCAGTACTTC. Encoded protein: CASSLRGGYEQYF. Looking up the rest from reference TRBV5-1 and TRBJ2-7 gives the full variable domain: KAGVTQTPRYLIKTRGQQVTLSCSPISGHRSVSWYQQTPGQGLQFLFEYFSETQRNKGNFPGRFSGRQFSNSRSEMNVSTLELGDSALYLCASSLRGGYEQYFGPGTRLTVT.

The chain has TRBV4-2 and TRBJ2-2, with 11 bases matching TRBD1. The germline CDR1 and CDR2 sequences are LGHNA and YNFKEQ. The CDR3 has 15 amino acids. V was pared by 4 bases and J by 6 bases, with 4 bases of the junction left unmatched. CDR3 DNA sequence: TGTGCCAGCAGCCCCCGGACAGGGGGCGCCGGGGAGCTGTTTTTT. It codes for CASSPRTGGAGELFF.

Comment on this clone: Other DNA variants within this sample encode the same CDR3. The rearrangement joins TRBV5-1 to TRBJ2-7, with 7 bases matching TRBD1. The germline CDR1 and CDR2 sequences are SGHRS and YFSETQ. J gave up 1 base and V 0 bases, and 4 bases lay outside the gene matches. This CDR3 has 15 amino acids. The DNA of the CDR3 is TGCGCCAGCAGCTTGGCAGGGGGTCGTTCCTACGAGCAGTACTTC. Protein product: CASSLAGGRSYEQYF.